The clone carrying this T cell receptor (beta chain) was picked up a small number of times. Its antigen is not known. TCRdb recomputed calls from the RT-PCR reads with MiXCR, one row per CDR3 protein. Among 450,000 to 550,000 distinct CDR3 sequences listed, around 25% were seen once. The data are from a study of response to subunit inactivated influenza vaccine. Germline CDR1 and CDR2: DFQATT and SNEGSKA (reference sequence). V shed 7 bases and J 4 bases; nucleotides not matched to a gene: 14. CDR3 length: 15 residues. Findings of the study overall: Few additional T cells are recruited per seasonal influenza vaccination, authors suggested.

This receptor was identified in a man aged 50 to 59 who received an inactivated influenza vaccine. The chain carries TRBV20-1 and TRBJ2-3, with 7 nucleotides matching TRBD2. This specimen was CD4+ T cells sorted from PBMCs, taken roughly 5 days after vaccination. CDR3 nucleotides: TGCAGTGGAAACTCCGTAGCGGGCCCCCCAGATACGCAGTATTTT. Its translation: CSGNSVAGPPDTQYF.